Presented here are 3 T cell receptor beta chains from one specimen sequenced in a study of a mutant IDH1 vaccine in newly diagnosed glioma. The sample's time point: week 23, last vaccination. The content of each vaccine dose was 300 ug of mutant IDH1 20-mer peptide, and topical imiquimod accompanied it. For these TCRs, the target antigens are not known. Produced via immunoSEQ multiplex PCR; TCRdb's table is partial and in-frame only. Of 55,000 or so clones in the sample, roughly 80% are singletons; the top ten hold 6% to 6.5%. The sequencing used PBMCs, collected from a glioma patient whose treatment included an IDH1 peptide vaccine. These receptors were taken from a man between 40 and 49 years old with glioma.

This sequence joins TRBV2 and TRBJ2-3, with TRBD1 as a possible D gene (7 bases). CDR1 is SNHLY, CDR2 FYNNEI, per germline. The CDR3 consists of 15 residues. V was clipped by 7 bases and J by 5 bases, with 19 bases between them. The CDR3 region has the DNA TGTGCCAGCATCCGAGGAGGGCAGGGGGAAGATACGCAGTATTTT. Residues: CASIRGGQGEDTQYF. Variable domain in full (rest from reference TRBV2 and TRBJ2-3): EPEVTQTPSHQVTQMGQEVILRCVPISNHLYFYWYRQILGQKVEFLVSFYNNEISEKSEIFDDQFSVERPDGSNFTLKIRSTKLEDSAMYFCASIRGGQGEDTQYFGPGTRLTVL.

The V gene is TRBV6-5, the J gene TRBJ2-5; unclear D gene. This CDR3 has 12 residues. Trimming pared 6 bases from V and 7 bases from J, leaving 12 bases between. CDR1 and CDR2 from the germline V gene are MNHEY and SVGAGI. CDR3 amino acids: CASSEALGTQYF. In DNA form, the CDR3 reads TGTGCCAGCAGCGAGGCGCTTGGGACCCAGTACTTC.

The chain couples TRBV7-2 to TRBJ2-5; D gene ambiguous. Germline values: CDR1 SGHTA, CDR2 FQGNSA. The CDR3 loop spans 14 amino acids. V lost 1 base to trimming and J lost 4 bases, with 10 bases between them. In DNA, the CDR3 is TGTGCCAGCAGCTTAGGGTCGCTCCGAGAGACCCAGTACTTC. Translated, it gives CASSLGSLRETQYF.